This TCR beta chain was sequenced in a study of blood T cell repertoires in COVID-19. Study as a whole: PBMCs, B-cell-depleted T cells, or T cells provided the cDNA or gDNA that made up the material.

Per the original data handling: Reference gene primer amplification in the assay estimated nucleated cell counts. Here immunoSEQ multiplex PCR was the method, and the copy in TCRdb shows in-frame clones only, minus some. The D gene and trimming were derived from the DNA, and the V and J assignments and clone size from that table. This sample yields roughly 200,000 clones, of which 85% to 90% are seen a single time; around 4.2% belongs to the top ten. This CDR3 is 13 amino acids long. Trimming took off 7 bases at V and 1 base at J, with 10 bases between the two ends. Germline CDR1 reads SNHLY; CDR2 reads FYNNEI.

The chain couples TRBV2 to TRBJ1-1; weak D call: TRBD1 (5 bases). The TCR was taken from a woman aged 25 to 39 with acute COVID-19. Sequencing input: PBMCs or T cells enriched from blood (not recorded which). The CDR3 DNA sequence: TGTGCCAGCAAGGGACTGACGAACACTGAAGCTTTCTTT. This translates into CASKGLTNTEAFF.